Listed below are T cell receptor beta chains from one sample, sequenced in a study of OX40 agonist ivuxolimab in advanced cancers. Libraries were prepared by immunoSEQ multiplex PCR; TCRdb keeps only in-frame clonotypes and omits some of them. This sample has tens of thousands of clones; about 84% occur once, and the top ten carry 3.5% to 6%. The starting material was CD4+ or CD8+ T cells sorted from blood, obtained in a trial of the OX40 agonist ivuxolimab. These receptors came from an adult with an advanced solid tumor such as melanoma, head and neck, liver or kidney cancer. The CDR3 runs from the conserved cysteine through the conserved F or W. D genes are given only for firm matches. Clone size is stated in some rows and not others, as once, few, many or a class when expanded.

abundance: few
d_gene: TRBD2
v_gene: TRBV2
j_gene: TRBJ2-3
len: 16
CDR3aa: CASSAAGAGPTDTQYF
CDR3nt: TGTGCCAGCAGTGCGGCGGGAGCGGGCCCCACAGATACGCAGTATTTT

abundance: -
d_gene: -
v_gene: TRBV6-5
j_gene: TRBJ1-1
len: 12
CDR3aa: CASSYVGSEAFF
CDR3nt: TGTGCCAGCAGTTACGTGGGGAGTGAAGCTTTCTTT

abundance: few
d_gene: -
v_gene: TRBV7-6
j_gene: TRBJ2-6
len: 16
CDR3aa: CASSYARGSGANVLTF
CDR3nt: TGTGCCAGCAGCTACGCAAGGGGTTCTGGGGCCAACGTCCTGACTTTC

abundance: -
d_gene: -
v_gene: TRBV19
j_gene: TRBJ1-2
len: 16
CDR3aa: CASSFWEQKTNYGYTF
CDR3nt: TGTGCCAGTAGTTTCTGGGAACAGAAAACTAACTATGGCTACACCTTC

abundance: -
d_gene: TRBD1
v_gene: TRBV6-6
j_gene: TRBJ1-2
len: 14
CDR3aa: CASRTKQGNYGYTF
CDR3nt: TGTGCCAGTAGGACGAAACAGGGGAACTATGGCTACACCTTC

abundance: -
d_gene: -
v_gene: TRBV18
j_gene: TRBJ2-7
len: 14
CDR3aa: CASSENAGTYEQYF
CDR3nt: TGTGCCAGCTCCGAGAACGCAGGTACCTACGAGCAGTACTTC

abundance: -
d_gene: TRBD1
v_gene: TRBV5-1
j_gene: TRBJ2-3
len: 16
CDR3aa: CASSPALTGGLDTQYF
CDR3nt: TGCGCCAGCAGCCCGGCCTTGACAGGGGGCTTGGATACGCAGTATTTT

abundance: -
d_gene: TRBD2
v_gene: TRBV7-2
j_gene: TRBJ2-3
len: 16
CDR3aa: CASSPQTSGITDTQYF
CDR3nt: TGTGCCAGCAGCCCACAGACTAGCGGGATCACAGATACGCAGTATTTT

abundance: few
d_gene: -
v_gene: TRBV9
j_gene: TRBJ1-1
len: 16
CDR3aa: CASSVLLRSKNTEAFF
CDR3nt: TGTGCCAGCAGCGTTCTCTTGAGATCCAAGAACACTGAAGCTTTCTTT

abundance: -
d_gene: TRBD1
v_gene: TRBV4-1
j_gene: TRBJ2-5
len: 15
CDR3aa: CASSPEGQPRETQYF
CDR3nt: TGCGCCAGCAGCCCAGAGGGACAGCCTAGGGAGACCCAGTACTTC

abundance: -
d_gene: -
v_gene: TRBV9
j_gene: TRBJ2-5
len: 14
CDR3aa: CASSPITGTETQYF
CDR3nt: TGTGCCAGCAGCCCCATAACAGGCACAGAGACCCAGTACTTC

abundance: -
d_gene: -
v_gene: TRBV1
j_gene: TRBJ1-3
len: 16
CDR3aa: CTSSQEEGSSGNTIYF
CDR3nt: TGCACCAGCAGCCAAGAAGAGGGGAGCTCTGGAAACACCATATATTTT

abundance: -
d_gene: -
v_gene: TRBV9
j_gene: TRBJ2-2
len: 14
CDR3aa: CASSVDGDAGELFF
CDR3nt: TGTGCCAGCAGCGTAGACGGGGACGCCGGGGAGCTGTTTTTT

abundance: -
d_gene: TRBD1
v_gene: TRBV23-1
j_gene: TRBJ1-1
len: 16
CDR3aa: CASSQGMGQGNTEAFF
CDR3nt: TGCGCCAGCAGTCAGGGGATGGGACAGGGTAACACTGAAGCTTTCTTT

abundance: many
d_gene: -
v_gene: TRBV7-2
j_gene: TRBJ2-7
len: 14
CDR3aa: CASSFAGVNYEQYF
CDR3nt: TGTGCCAGCAGCTTTGCAGGGGTTAACTACGAGCAGTACTTC

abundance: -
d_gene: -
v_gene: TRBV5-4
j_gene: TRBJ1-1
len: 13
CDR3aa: CASNKDTNTEAFF
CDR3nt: TGTGCCAGCAACAAGGACACTAACACTGAAGCTTTCTTT